This is a list of T cell receptor beta chains from one sample in a study of shared clonotypes between healthy human individuals. The data were produced by immunoSEQ multiplex PCR, yet TCRdb's version contains in-frame clones alone and is incomplete. The data contain approximately 1.9 million clones, approximately 92% of them singletons. The sequenced sample was naive CD8+ T cells from PBMCs. These receptors all stem from a man between 18 and 35 years old in good health. Some clones in this sample may be carry-over from other donors' samples. The CDR3 runs from the conserved cysteine through the conserved F or W.

j_gene	v_gene	len	CDR3aa
TRBJ2-2	TRBV10-3	15	CAISDGTSGGRELFF
TRBJ2-1	TRBV10-3	15	CAIRLTGESYNEQFF
TRBJ1-5	TRBV5-3	13	CARSSLADKPQHF
TRBJ2-7	TRBV18	16	CASSPPSGAHPYEQYF
TRBJ2-7	TRBV19	16	CASSIWGGRAAYEQYF
TRBJ2-5	TRBV6-1	15	CASWTSGRKKETQYF
TRBJ2-7	TRBV4-1	15	CASSPSGTASYEQYF
TRBJ2-5	TRBV4-1	14	CASRTGTGKETQYF
TRBJ2-2	TRBV6-1	17	CASSENGYSANTGELFF
TRBJ1-6	TRBV27	12	CASSLRGSPLHF
TRBJ2-1	TRBV11-1	16	CASSLAGRSSYNEQFF
TRBJ2-4	TRBV19	16	CASSASRWGGGNIQYF
TRBJ1-1	TRBV28	14	CASRNHRQNTEAFF
TRBJ2-5	TRBV7-2	15	CASSLGREGPETQYF
TRBJ2-3	TRBV5-6	17	CASSLEDGTRTTDTQYF
TRBJ1-2	TRBV29-1	15	CSVVTRTGGDYGYTF
TRBJ1-4	TRBV6-6	15	CASSSFVGLNEKLFF
TRBJ1-5	TRBV15	13	CATSTTSNQPQHF
TRBJ1-1	TRBV29-1	13	CSVYAGIGTEAFF
TRBJ1-5	TRBV5-1	15	CASIPWPGSNQPQHF
TRBJ2-7	TRBV28	15	CASSSPGQGRNEQYF
TRBJ1-5	TRBV7-9	13	CASSEPGDQPQHF
TRBJ2-1	TRBV28	14	CASSNRGQVNEQFF
TRBJ2-3	TRBV6-1	16	CASSGPPGLRGDTQYF
TRBJ1-4	TRBV9	13	CASSVQGNEKLFF
TRBJ1-1	TRBV19	12	CASSNWDTEAFF
TRBJ2-6	TRBV27	15	CASSSLRAGANVLTF
TRBJ1-1	TRBV2	14	CASSGGRGAGEAFF
TRBJ2-7	TRBV7-2	12	CASSLRQPPQYF
TRBJ1-1	TRBV28	17	CASSPSGQGAKNTEAFF
TRBJ2-7	TRBV6-6	15	CASSYGLARNYEQYF
TRBJ2-1	TRBV9	14	CASSPSGADNEQFF
TRBJ2-7	TRBV29-1	14	CSVVGSGSSYEQYF
TRBJ2-7	TRBV11-2	13	CASSALRSDEQYF
TRBJ2-5	TRBV5-4	15	CASSFRGGGGKTQYF
TRBJ2-7	TRBV19	15	CASSMDRDTSYEQYF
TRBJ2-2	TRBV27	16	CASSKLSRSNTGELFF
TRBJ2-7	TRBV28	14	CASSSQGYSYEQYF
TRBJ2-7	TRBV10-3	13	CAIRPGLGDEQYF
TRBJ2-3	TRBV5-1	14	CASSLGDPTDTQYF
TRBJ2-1	TRBV19	14	CASSIVPSSDEQFF
TRBJ2-1	TRBV12-5	13	CASGLQGGNEQFF
TRBJ2-7	TRBV9	15	CASSVGSTGQDGQYF
TRBJ2-3	TRBV7-9	16	CASSLAGQGLGDTQYF
TRBJ2-1	TRBV28	13	CASREPPAGKQFF
TRBJ1-1	TRBV11-2	15	CASSSPRGFFTEAFF
TRBJ2-1	TRBV4-1	17	CASSQDPASGIYNEQFF
TRBJ2-7	TRBV6-6	15	CASTERGEGTYEQYF
TRBJ2-3	TRBV5-1	16	CASSLLARSSTDTQYF